Listed below are T cell receptor beta chains from one sample, sequenced in a study of response to subunit inactivated influenza vaccine. TCRdb fed the RT-PCR reads into MiXCR, producing one record per CDR3 protein. The sample lists about 170,000 distinct CDR3 sequences, over 9.5% occurring once. A further study also used this sample, focusing on T cells expressing NK-cell markers.

The sequencing here drew on CD8+ T cells sorted from PBMCs, taken 11 to 12 days after vaccination. Every receptor here comes from a man aged 50-59 years who received an inactivated influenza vaccine. CDR3s include the opening cysteine and the closing phenylalanine or tryptophan. D genes are given only for firm matches. The size of a clone is reported for some rows only, either as once, few or many, or as a class for expanded clones.

j_call	clone_size	v_call	d_call	cdr3_nt	cdr3_aa
TRBJ2-3	few	TRBV24-1	TRBD1	TGTGCCACCAGTGACCAGAAGACAGGGCCCACAGATACGCAGTATTTT	CATSDQKTGPTDTQYF
TRBJ2-1	few	TRBV2	TRBD2	TGTGCCAGCAGTGAGTTCGGGACTAGCATGCCTGAGCAGTTCTTC	CASSEFGTSMPEQFF
TRBJ1-1	.	TRBV10-3	.	TGTGCCATCAGTGATGTGGTCGGCGAGAACACTGAAGCTTTCTTT	CAISDVVGENTEAFF
TRBJ2-7	many	TRBV7-9	.	TGTGCCAGCAGCACGGGACTGGGAGGCTACGAGCAGTACTTC	CASSTGLGGYEQYF
TRBJ2-7	.	TRBV29-1	TRBD1	TGCAGCGTTACCGGGACAGGGGCCCCCTTCTACGAGCAGTACTTC	CSVTGTGAPFYEQYF
TRBJ2-1	.	TRBV6-6	.	TGTGCCAGCAGCCCCCCTGAATGGGAGCAGTTCTTC	CASSPPEWEQFF
TRBJ2-7	.	TRBV20-1	.	TGCAGTGTACCGGCCAACATCGAGCAGTACTTC	CSVPANIEQYF
TRBJ1-1	once	TRBV20-1	.	TGCAGTGCTCCTTCGGACACTCTCCCGGCTTTCTTT	CSAPSDTLPAFF
TRBJ2-7	few	TRBV5-1	TRBD1	TGCGCCAGCAACCCCGGGACAGGGAAATACGAGCAGTACTTC	CASNPGTGKYEQYF
TRBJ2-5	.	TRBV5-6	.	TGTGCCAGCAGCATACACGATACCTGGGCAGCAATTGTCCAAGAGACCCAGTACTTC	CASSIHDTWAAIVQETQYF
TRBJ2-4	many	TRBV11-1	.	TGTGCCAGCAGCTCGACCGACAGGCCCCCCATAGCCAAAAACATTCAGTACTTC	CASSSTDRPPIAKNIQYF
TRBJ2-3	few	TRBV4-1	.	TGCGCCAGCAGCCAAGGGCCTCTTGAGACAGCCACAGATACGCAGTATTTT	CASSQGPLETATDTQYF
TRBJ1-2	few	TRBV2	.	TGTGCCAGCACCCCAGGCGCGGCGGCGAGCGGCTACACCTTC	CASTPGAAASGYTF
TRBJ2-2	few	TRBV9	.	TGTGCCAGCAGCGTATATCTCGGGGAGCTGTTTTTT	CASSVYLGELFF
TRBJ1-2	.	TRBV6-2/TRBV6-3	.	TGTGCCAGCAGTTACGGAGGACAGAGCGGGGACACCTTC	CASSYGGQSGDTF
TRBJ2-2	.	TRBV6-2/TRBV6-3	.	TGTGCCAGCAGTTACTTTACGACAACCGGGGAGCTGTTTTTT	CASSYFTTTGELFF
TRBJ2-5	few	TRBV6-5	.	TGTGCCAGCAGTTACTCGGTGGGCTACCAAGAGACCCAGTACTTC	CASSYSVGYQETQYF
TRBJ2-7	few	TRBV11-1	.	TGTGCCAGCACCAGTGGGGGGAGCGGTCGTCGCTCCAGCTCCTACGAGCAGTACTTC	CASTSGGSGRRSSSYEQYF
TRBJ2-7	few	TRBV9	.	TGTGCCAGCAGCGGGGAAGCGGGCAACCCCTACGAGCAGTACTTC	CASSGEAGNPYEQYF
TRBJ2-5	.	TRBV5-6	.	TGTGCCAGCAGCTATAAGACGGGGGCCCTACTTGCTGAGACCCAGTACTTC	CASSYKTGALLAETQYF
TRBJ2-7	many	TRBV6-2/TRBV6-3	.	TGTGCCAGCAGTTTCGGGTGGGACTCCTACGAGCAGTACTTC	CASSFGWDSYEQYF
TRBJ2-1	few	TRBV11-2	TRBD1	TGTGCCAGCAGCTTACGGGGACAGGCTATCTACAATGAGCAGTTCTTC	CASSLRGQAIYNEQFF
TRBJ1-6	.	TRBV5-1	.	TGCGCCAGCAGCAAGATCAGCTATTCAACCCTCCACTTT	CASSKISYSTLHF
TRBJ2-2	.	TRBV7-9	.	TGTGGCGACGCGACGGACTTGAACACCGGGGAGCTGTTTTTT	CGDATDLNTGELFF
TRBJ2-1	.	TRBV5-1	TRBD1	TGCGCCAGCAGCCTGACAGGGGGGGTCCCCTACAATGAGCAGTTCTTC	CASSLTGGVPYNEQFF
TRBJ2-5	.	TRBV25-1	.	TGTGCCAGCAGTGAATGGGCAGCCGAGAGGACCCAGTACTTC	CASSEWAAERTQYF
TRBJ2-7	.	TRBV10-3	TRBD2	TGTGCCATCAGTGGGACTAGCGGGAACTACGAGCAGTACTTC	CAISGTSGNYEQYF
TRBJ2-7	.	TRBV15	.	TGTGCCACCAGCCGACGACCAGGGAACGAGCAGTACTTC	CATSRRPGNEQYF
TRBJ2-7	many	TRBV21-1	.	TGTGCCAGCAGCAAGGGGACAAATCCCCCCTACGAGCAGTACTTC	CASSKGTNPPYEQYF
TRBJ2-1	.	TRBV7-8	TRBD2	TGTGCCAGCAGCTTAGCCGAAACCGGTGGGACTAGCGACAATGAGCAGTTCTTC	CASSLAETGGTSDNEQFF
TRBJ1-5	few	TRBV7-2	.	TGTGCCAGCAGCTTAGAGGGGGGGAGCAATCAGCCCCAGCATTTT	CASSLEGGSNQPQHF
TRBJ2-7	many	TRBV6-5	TRBD1	TGTGCCAGCAGACTCGGACAGGGGGCCTCCTACGAGCAGTACTTC	CASRLGQGASYEQYF
TRBJ2-3	.	TRBV28	.	TGTGCCAGCATGTGGGCAGATACGCAGTATTTT	CASMWADTQYF
TRBJ1-6	many	TRBV12-3/TRBV12-4	TRBD1	TGTGCCAGCACCCCGGGACAGGGGAATTCACCCCTCCACTTT	CASTPGQGNSPLHF
TRBJ2-2	.	TRBV6-2/TRBV6-3	TRBD2	TGTGCCAGCAGCTGGACTAGCGGGAGGGCCTCCGGGGAGCTGTTTTTT	CASSWTSGRASGELFF
TRBJ2-7	many	TRBV28	.	TGTGCCAGCAGTTTTACAGGGAGGTACGAGCAGTACTTC	CASSFTGRYEQYF
TRBJ2-7	many	TRBV7-8	.	TGTGCCAGCAGCTTAAGGATCTACGAGCAGTACTTC	CASSLRIYEQYF
TRBJ2-7	.	TRBV4-2	.	TGTGCCAGCAGCCAAGAACAAGGGCCTGCTGGATCCTACGAGCAGTACTTC	CASSQEQGPAGSYEQYF
TRBJ1-6	.	TRBV28	.	TGTGCCAGCAGTTTAGATCCAGGTTCACCCCTCCACTTT	CASSLDPGSPLHF
TRBJ1-4	few	TRBV4-1	TRBD1	TGCGCCAGCAGCCGAAGCCCGGGACAGGGGACTAATGAAAAACTGTTTTTT	CASSRSPGQGTNEKLFF
TRBJ2-5	.	TRBV28	.	TGTGCCAGCAGTTTAACTGGTGGGGTTATGGAGACCCAGTACTTC	CASSLTGGVMETQYF
TRBJ2-7	.	TRBV11-2	.	TGTGCCAGCAGCCTTACATCCAGGATAGAGTACGAGCAGTACTTC	CASSLTSRIEYEQYF
TRBJ2-3	few	TRBV2	.	TGTGCCAGCAGTGCCGGGACAAGAACAGATACGCAGTATTTT	CASSAGTRTDTQYF
TRBJ2-1	few	TRBV2	TRBD2	TGTGCCAGCAGGGGGCGAAAGGGACTAGCGGGAGCCAATGAGCAGTTCTTC	CASRGRKGLAGANEQFF
TRBJ1-2	few	TRBV28	.	TGTGCCAGCAGGATTGACAGCGGATACCCCTATGGCTACACCTTC	CASRIDSGYPYGYTF
TRBJ2-7	.	TRBV7-9	TRBD2	TGTGCCAGCAGCTTAGCTACCATGCGGGAGACTTCCTACGAGCAGTACTTC	CASSLATMRETSYEQYF
TRBJ2-3	few	TRBV13	TRBD1	TGTGCCAGCAGCCCGGACAGGGTTAGCACAGATACGCAGTATTTT	CASSPDRVSTDTQYF
TRBJ2-7	.	TRBV3-1	.	TGTGCCAGCAGCCCCGGACTAAGCTCTCATTACGAGCAGTACTTC	CASSPGLSSHYEQYF
TRBJ2-5	few	TRBV3-1	.	TGTGCCAGCAGCCCTTACATGAGCCAAGAGACCCAGTACTTC	CASSPYMSQETQYF
TRBJ2-1	.	TRBV10-3	.	TGTGCCATCAGTGAGAACCTCCGGGACTTAGGATGCTTC	CAISENLRDLGCF
TRBJ2-1	many	TRBV10-3	TRBD2	TGTGCCATCAGTGAGTCGGGTAGCGGGGGGTCGAATGAGCAGTTCTTC	CAISESGSGGSNEQFF
TRBJ2-1	.	TRBV1	.	TGCACCAGCAGCCAAGAACCCGCTTTCAGACCTCTACGCTACAATGAGCAGTTCTTC	CTSSQEPAFRPLRYNEQFF
TRBJ2-7	.	TRBV29-1	TRBD2	TGCAGCGTTGAAGGGGGTAGCGGGGGCACATCCTACGAGCAGTACTTC	CSVEGGSGGTSYEQYF
TRBJ2-7	.	TRBV13	TRBD2	TGTGCCAGCAGCCCCCCCGGGACTAGCGGACACCCGTTCTACGAGCAGTACTTC	CASSPPGTSGHPFYEQYF